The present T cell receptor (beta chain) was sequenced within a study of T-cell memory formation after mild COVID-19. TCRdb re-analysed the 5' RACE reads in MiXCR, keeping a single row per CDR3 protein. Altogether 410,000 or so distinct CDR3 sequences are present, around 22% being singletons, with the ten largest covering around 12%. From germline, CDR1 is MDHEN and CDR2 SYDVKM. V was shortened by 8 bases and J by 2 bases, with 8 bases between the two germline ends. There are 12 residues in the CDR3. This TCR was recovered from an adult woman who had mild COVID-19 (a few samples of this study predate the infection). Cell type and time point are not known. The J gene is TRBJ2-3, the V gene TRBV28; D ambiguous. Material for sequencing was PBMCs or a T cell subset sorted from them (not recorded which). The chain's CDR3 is CASRTATDTQYF. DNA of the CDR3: TGTGCCAGCCGCACAGCCACAGATACGCAGTATTTT.